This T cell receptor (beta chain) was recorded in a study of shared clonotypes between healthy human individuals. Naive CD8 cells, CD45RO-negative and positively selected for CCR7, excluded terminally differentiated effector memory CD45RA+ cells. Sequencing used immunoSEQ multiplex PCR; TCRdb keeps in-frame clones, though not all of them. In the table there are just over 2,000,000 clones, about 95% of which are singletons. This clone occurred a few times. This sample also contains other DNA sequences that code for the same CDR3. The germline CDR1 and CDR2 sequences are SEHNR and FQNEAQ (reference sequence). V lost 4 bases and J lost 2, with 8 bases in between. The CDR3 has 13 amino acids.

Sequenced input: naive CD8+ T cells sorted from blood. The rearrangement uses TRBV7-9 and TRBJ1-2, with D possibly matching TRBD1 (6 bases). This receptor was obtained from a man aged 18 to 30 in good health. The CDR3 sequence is CASSSTGNYGYTF. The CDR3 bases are TGTGCCAGCAGCTCCACAGGGAACTATGGCTACACCTTC.